The 26 T cell receptor beta chains below all came from one sample that was sequenced in a study of response to subunit inactivated influenza vaccine. MiXCR, applied by TCRdb to the RT-PCR reads, yields one record per CDR3 protein. The sample holds 500,000 to 600,000 distinct CDR3 sequences, around 15% seen once. This sample comprised PBMCs from blood, obtained 11 to 12 days after vaccination. These receptors all stem from a man aged 45-65 years who received an inactivated influenza vaccine.

The sample holds a few counts of this clonotype. The chain employs TRBV7-8 and TRBJ2-1; TRBD2 agrees at 14 bases. CDR1 SGHVS and CDR2 FQNEAQ come from the germline V gene. This CDR3 contains 16 residues. Trimming took 5 bases from V and 7 from J; bases not matched to a gene: 7. CDR3 loop: CASSIRLAGGINEQFF. The CDR3 DNA sequence: TGTGCCAGCAGCATCCGACTAGCGGGAGGGATTAATGAGCAGTTCTTC.

This clonotype turned up a few times. The chain links TRBV4-3 to TRBJ2-5, with 8 bases fitting TRBD1. The trim removed 4 bases at V and 7 bases at J, leaving 5 bases unmatched. Germline lookup yields CDR1 LGHNA and CDR2 YSLEER. CDR3 length equals 13 residues. CDR3 in amino acids: CASSRQTGGTQYF. The DNA of the CDR3 is TGCGCCAGCAGCCGACAAACAGGGGGGACCCAGTACTTC.

Only a few counts were recorded for this clonotype. The V and J genes are TRBV10-3 and TRBJ1-5; D gene ambiguous. Trimming left V 0 bases short and J 3 bases short, with 12 bases between. Looked up from germline, CDR1 is ENHRY and CDR2 is SYGVKD. The CDR3 has 16 amino acids. The CDR3 DNA reads TGTGCCATCAGTGAGTCGTGGGGAGGTGACAATCAGCCCCAGCATTTT. Translation gives CAISESWGGDNQPQHF.

This clonotype came up a few times. This chain connects TRBV7-2 to TRBJ2-7; no reliable D call. The ends were cut back, 5 bases at V and 6 bases at J, with 14 bases in the middle. The CDR3 sequence is 13 residues long. CDR1 is SGHTA and CDR2 is FQGNSA in the germline V gene. In nucleotides, the CDR3 is TGTGCCAGCAGCCGCCTAGGATTGCCCGAGCAGTACTTC. Its protein product is CASSRLGLPEQYF.

This clonotype was observed a handful of times. The chain has TRBV20-1 and TRBJ2-3, with 9 bases fitting TRBD2. The germline V gene encodes CDR1 DFQATT and CDR2 SNEGSKA (reference sequence). This CDR3 is built from 15 residues. The ends lost 0 bases at V and 4 bases at J; junction bases unmatched: 5. The CDR3 bases are TGCAGTGCTAGAGATTTGGGCGGGAGGGCAGATACGCAGTATTTT. Residues: CSARDLGGRADTQYF.

This clonotype was seen repeatedly, ten times or more. The chain employs TRBV29-1 and TRBJ2-2; 7 bases line up with TRBD1. The CDR3 contains 16 residues. V lost 0 bases, J lost 1 base, and 5 bases stayed unmatched. The germline V gene encodes CDR1 SQVTM and CDR2 ANQGSEA. CDR3: CSVEDRDRGNTGELFF. The CDR3 DNA follows: TGCAGCGTTGAAGATCGGGACAGAGGGAACACCGGGGAGCTGTTTTTT.

This clonotype was detected only a few times. The DNA for the CDR3 is TGCAGTGCTATGCGGGACAGGGGGAACATTCAGTACTTC. Residues: CSAMRDRGNIQYF. The chain links TRBV20-1 to TRBJ2-4; 11 nucleotides match TRBD1. The J segment lost 7 bases and the V segment lost 4 bases, leaving 3 bases of the junction unmatched. CDR3 size: 13 residues. Germline V lookup: CDR1 DFQATT, CDR2 SNEGSKA (reference sequence).

V and J are TRBV12-3 or TRBV12-4 and TRBJ1-3; unclear D gene. This CDR3 contains 14 residues. Trimming removed 1 base at V and 2 bases at J, with 6 bases between. CDR3 protein: CASSLGAAGNTIYF. Written as DNA, the CDR3 is TGTGCCAGCAGTTTAGGGGCGGCTGGAAACACCATATATTTT.

Only a few counts were recorded for this clonotype. This chain uses TRBV11-2 with TRBJ2-1, with 8 bases lining up with TRBD1. The V and J ends lost 3 bases and 9 bases, in that order; junction bases with no gene match: 10. This CDR3 contains 15 residues. CDR1 SGHAT and CDR2 FQNNGV come from the germline V gene. CDR3 residues: CASSFVTGAMGEQFF. The CDR3 nucleotides are TGTGCCAGCAGCTTCGTGACAGGGGCCATGGGTGAGCAGTTCTTC.

Notes on this clonotype: No conserved phenylalanine or tryptophan ends this CDR3, so it is likely a read error. The V gene is TRBV4-3, the J gene TRBJ2-2; D not resolved. Germline V CDR1 and CDR2: LGHNA, YSLEER. Deletions cut 3 bases from V and 6 bases from J, with 11 bases between. CDR3 size: 14 residues. In nucleotides, the CDR3 is TGCGCCAGCAGCCAGAGACGGGCGGCCGGGGAGCTGTTTCTT. Translated: CASSQRRAAGELFL.

This clonotype was detected only a few times. The chain carries TRBV3-1 and TRBJ1-1, with D possibly TRBD1 on 5 matching bases. Per the germline V gene, CDR1 is LGHDT and CDR2 is YNNKEL (reference sequence). Trimming shortened V by 4 bases and J by 6 bases, and 15 bases separated the two germline ends. This CDR3 has 14 residues. The CDR3 DNA is TGTGCCAGCAGCCTCGGTAGGGGCCCCCCTGAAGCTTTCTTT. This sequence encodes CASSLGRGPPEAFF.

The V and J genes are TRBV5-6 and TRBJ2-7, with TRBD1 matching over 8 bases. CDR3 length: 15 residues. The V gene's germline CDR1 is SGHDT and CDR2 YYEEEE. Germline trimming cut 4 bases from V and 3 bases from J; bases unmatched to any gene: 9. In nucleotides, the CDR3 is TGTGCCAGCAGCGCCAGGACAGGGAAATTCTACGAGCAGTACTTC. Its protein is CASSARTGKFYEQYF.

This clonotype was observed at least ten times. The CDR3 nucleotides read TGTGCCAGCAGCGACCGGACAGGTCTAAATGAAAAACTGTTTTTT. Translation gives CASSDRTGLNEKLFF. The chain employs TRBV6-1 and TRBJ1-4, with 7 bases lining up with TRBD1. V shed 6 bases, J shed 5 bases, and the junction held 9 bases outside the gene matches. Germline lookup yields CDR1 MNHNS and CDR2 SASEGT. The CDR3 runs to 15 residues.

This clonotype occurred a few times. The chain links TRBV11-1 to TRBJ1-1, with D maybe TRBD1 (5 bases). The V and J ends lost 5 bases and 11 bases respectively, with 15 bases between them. This CDR3 is 12 amino acids long. Germline V gene sequence: CDR1 SGHAT, CDR2 FQDESV (reference sequence). The CDR3 nucleotides read TGTGCCAGCAGCCCACAAGGGGCGAGGGCTTTCTTT. Protein product: CASSPQGARAFF.

This clonotype was observed a few times. This CDR3 reads CASSLGLGKSDTQYF. CDR3 coding DNA: TGTGCCAGCTCACTGGGTTTGGGCAAATCAGATACGCAGTATTTT. The chain recombines TRBV18 with TRBJ2-3, with D uncertain. Germline loops: CDR1 KGHSH, CDR2 LQKENI. The CDR3 length is 15 residues. Deletions cut 4 bases from V and 4 bases from J, with 15 bases between. Supplemented by reference TRBV18 and TRBJ2-3, the full variable domain reads NAGVMQNPRHLVRRRGQEARLRCSPMKGHSHVYWYRQLPEEGLKFMVYLQKENIIDESGMPKERFSAEFPKEGPSILRIQQVVRGDSAAYFCASSLGLGKSDTQYFGPGTRLTVL.

This chain uses TRBV2 with TRBJ1-6; tentatively, D is TRBD1 (5 bases). Germline values: CDR1 SNHLY, CDR2 FYNNEI. The ends were cut back, 7 bases at V and 5 bases at J, with 12 bases in the middle. This CDR3 region has 14 residues. The CDR3 spells CASKGAGNNSPLHF. In nucleotides, the CDR3 is TGTGCCAGCAAGGGCGCAGGGAATAATTCACCCCTCCACTTT.

This clonotype has a count of ten or more. The V gene is TRBV27, the J gene TRBJ2-5, with D possibly called TRBD1 or TRBD2 (7 bases each). The CDR3 contains 14 residues. Germline V CDR1 and CDR2: MNHEY, SMNVEV (reference sequence). V was trimmed by 3 bases and J by 5 bases, leaving 13 bases between them. CDR3 bases: TGTGCCAGCAGTTTTCAGGGGGGGGGCGAGACCCAGTACTTC. It specifies CASSFQGGGETQYF.

The chain has TRBV7-9 and TRBJ2-3; a weak D match, TRBD2 (6 bases). The germline gives CDR1 SEHNR, CDR2 FQNEAQ (reference sequence). V dropped 5 bases and J dropped 0 bases, with 12 bases sitting between them. This CDR3 spans 15 amino acids. CDR3 nucleotides: TGTGCCAGCAGCCGAACAACTAGCAGCACAGATACGCAGTATTTT. This sequence encodes CASSRTTSSTDTQYF.

This clonotype was seen more than once but under ten times. The chain carries TRBV6-2 or TRBV6-3 and TRBJ2-1, with 8 bases identical to TRBD2. The germline CDR1 and CDR2 sequences are MNHEY and SVGEGT. There are 17 residues in the CDR3. The junction had 7 bases not matched to a gene; V was cut back by 0 bases and J by 3 bases. The CDR3 DNA sequence: TGTGCCAGCAGTTACTCTCCAGCGGGGGCCTTCTACAATGAGCAGTTCTTC. Protein product: CASSYSPAGAFYNEQFF.

The genes are TRBV29-1 and TRBJ2-4; D is undetermined. V lost 3 bases, J lost 3 bases, and 9 bases lay in between. The CDR3 is 13 amino acids. Germline V lookup: CDR1 SQVTM, CDR2 ANQGSEA. For the CDR3, the DNA is TGCAGCGTTGATGGGGTGGGCAAAAACATTCAGTACTTC. It is translated as CSVDGVGKNIQYF.

The chain links TRBV24-1 to TRBJ2-1; 11 positions agree with TRBD2. Germline V lookup: CDR1 KGHDR, CDR2 SFDVKD. After removal of 4 bases from V and 7 bases from J, the junction contained 5 bases not matched to a gene. CDR3 length equals 15 residues. CDR3 protein: CATSELAGGSNEQFF. The CDR3 region has the DNA TGTGCCACCAGTGAGCTAGCGGGAGGATCAAATGAGCAGTTCTTC.

This clonotype was observed once. V usage is TRBV7-2 and J usage is TRBJ2-7, with D possibly matching TRBD1 (7 bases). The CDR3 runs 14 residues. The germline V gene encodes CDR1 SGHTA and CDR2 FQGNSA. The V gene lost 6 bases and the J gene lost 2 bases, with 14 bases spanning the gap. The CDR3 DNA follows: TGTGCCAGCAGGTATGGAGGGACAGCCTACGAGCAGTACTTC. It is translated as CASRYGGTAYEQYF. The full variable domain, its missing parts supplied by reference TRBV7-2 and TRBJ2-7, is GAGVSQSPSNKVTEKGKDVELRCDPISGHTALYWYRQSLGQGLEFLIYFQGNSAPDKSGLPSDRFSAERTGGSVSTLTIQRTQQEDSAVYLCASRYGGTAYEQYFGPGTRLTVT.

J is TRBJ2-3 and V is TRBV6-4, with D perhaps matching TRBD1 (6 bases). V was cut by 3 bases and J by 1 base, with 11 bases left in between. Germline V lookup: CDR1 MRHNA, CDR2 SNTAGT. The CDR3 spans 15 residues. The CDR3 coding sequence is TGTGCCAGCAGTGAAGGGGGTAGCGGCACAGATACGCAGTATTTT. It specifies CASSEGGSGTDTQYF.

This clonotype was observed many times. The rearrangement joins TRBV7-3 to TRBJ2-3; no definite D call. CDR1 is SGHTA and CDR2 is FQGTGA in the germline V gene. The CDR3 spans 14 residues. Trimming removed 1 base at V and 2 bases at J, with 7 bases between. Here the CDR3 DNA reads TGTGCCAGCAGCTTAAGCGGATACACAGATACGCAGTATTTT. It codes for CASSLSGYTDTQYF.

In nucleotides, the CDR3 is TGTGCCAGCAATACAGGGATGGGTGGCTACACCTTC. Its translation is CASNTGMGGYTF. The chain joins TRBV12-3 or TRBV12-4 to TRBJ1-2; D may be TRBD1 (6 bases). This CDR3 comprises 12 residues. Trimming pared 7 bases from V and 7 bases from J, leaving 13 bases between.

This chain uses TRBV11-2 with TRBJ2-3; tentative D call: TRBD1 (6 bases). From germline, CDR1 is SGHAT and CDR2 FQNNGV. Trimming pared 4 bases from V and 4 bases from J, leaving 12 bases between. CDR3 length: 14 amino acids. In DNA, the CDR3 is TGTGCCAGCAGCTACCGACAGGATTCAGATACGCAGTATTTT. Encoded protein: CASSYRQDSDTQYF.